This T cell receptor beta chain came from a study of response to subunit inactivated influenza vaccine. Trimming removed 6 bases at V and 2 bases at J, with 17 bases between. The CDR3 extends over 15 amino acids. CDR1 is MGHRA and CDR2 is YSYEKL in the germline V gene. In TCRdb, the RT-PCR reads were re-called with MiXCR into one record per CDR3 protein. The sample lists around 790,000 distinct CDR3 sequences, 21% seen once, with about a tenth in the top ten. The chain is built from TRBV4-1 and TRBJ2-7, with D perhaps matching TRBD2 (9 bases). The material sequenced was PBMCs from blood, taken 5 days after vaccination. This TCR was recovered from a man in his fifties or sixties who received an inactivated influenza vaccine. CDR3 sequence reads: CASRRQGTSTYEQYF. DNA of the CDR3: TGCGCCAGCAGACGACAGGGGACTAGCACCTACGAGCAGTACTTC.